The sequence of this T cell receptor beta chain was determined in a study of blood T cell repertoires in COVID-19. Sequencing was performed with immunoSEQ multiplex PCR; in TCRdb, only in-frame clones are kept and a portion is missing. This table holds roughly 300,000 clones, roughly 80% found once. V lost 6 bases and J 3 bases, leaving 14 bases between the germline ends. Germline CDR1 is MDHEN and CDR2 is SYDVKM. This CDR3 region has 14 residues. This TCR was recovered from a woman aged 45 to 65 who had recovered from COVID-19. The chain recombines TRBV28 with TRBJ1-2; a possible D gene is TRBD1 (5 bases). Sequencing was carried out using peripheral blood. CDR3 sequence (DNA): TGTGCCAGCAGACCCGGGGGGGAGGACTATGGCTACACCTTC. Protein product: CASRPGGEDYGYTF.